This T cell receptor beta chain was observed in a study of control samples from healthy donors and cancer patients. The ends were cut back, 2 bases at V and 8 bases at J, with 13 bases in the middle. CDR1 LGHNA and CDR2 YSLEER come from the germline V gene. The CDR3 is made up of 15 amino acids. The data were produced by immunoSEQ multiplex PCR, yet TCRdb's version contains in-frame clones alone and is incomplete. This table holds about 150,000 clones, about 91% found once. The TCR originated in a man aged 18-30 years in good health. The rearrangement uses TRBV4-3 and TRBJ1-6, with D tentatively TRBD1 (5 bases). The sample consisted of blood. The CDR3 nucleotides read TGCGCCAGCAGCCAACAGGGCGCGGGATATTCACCCCTCCACTTT. Encoded protein: CASSQQGAGYSPLHF.